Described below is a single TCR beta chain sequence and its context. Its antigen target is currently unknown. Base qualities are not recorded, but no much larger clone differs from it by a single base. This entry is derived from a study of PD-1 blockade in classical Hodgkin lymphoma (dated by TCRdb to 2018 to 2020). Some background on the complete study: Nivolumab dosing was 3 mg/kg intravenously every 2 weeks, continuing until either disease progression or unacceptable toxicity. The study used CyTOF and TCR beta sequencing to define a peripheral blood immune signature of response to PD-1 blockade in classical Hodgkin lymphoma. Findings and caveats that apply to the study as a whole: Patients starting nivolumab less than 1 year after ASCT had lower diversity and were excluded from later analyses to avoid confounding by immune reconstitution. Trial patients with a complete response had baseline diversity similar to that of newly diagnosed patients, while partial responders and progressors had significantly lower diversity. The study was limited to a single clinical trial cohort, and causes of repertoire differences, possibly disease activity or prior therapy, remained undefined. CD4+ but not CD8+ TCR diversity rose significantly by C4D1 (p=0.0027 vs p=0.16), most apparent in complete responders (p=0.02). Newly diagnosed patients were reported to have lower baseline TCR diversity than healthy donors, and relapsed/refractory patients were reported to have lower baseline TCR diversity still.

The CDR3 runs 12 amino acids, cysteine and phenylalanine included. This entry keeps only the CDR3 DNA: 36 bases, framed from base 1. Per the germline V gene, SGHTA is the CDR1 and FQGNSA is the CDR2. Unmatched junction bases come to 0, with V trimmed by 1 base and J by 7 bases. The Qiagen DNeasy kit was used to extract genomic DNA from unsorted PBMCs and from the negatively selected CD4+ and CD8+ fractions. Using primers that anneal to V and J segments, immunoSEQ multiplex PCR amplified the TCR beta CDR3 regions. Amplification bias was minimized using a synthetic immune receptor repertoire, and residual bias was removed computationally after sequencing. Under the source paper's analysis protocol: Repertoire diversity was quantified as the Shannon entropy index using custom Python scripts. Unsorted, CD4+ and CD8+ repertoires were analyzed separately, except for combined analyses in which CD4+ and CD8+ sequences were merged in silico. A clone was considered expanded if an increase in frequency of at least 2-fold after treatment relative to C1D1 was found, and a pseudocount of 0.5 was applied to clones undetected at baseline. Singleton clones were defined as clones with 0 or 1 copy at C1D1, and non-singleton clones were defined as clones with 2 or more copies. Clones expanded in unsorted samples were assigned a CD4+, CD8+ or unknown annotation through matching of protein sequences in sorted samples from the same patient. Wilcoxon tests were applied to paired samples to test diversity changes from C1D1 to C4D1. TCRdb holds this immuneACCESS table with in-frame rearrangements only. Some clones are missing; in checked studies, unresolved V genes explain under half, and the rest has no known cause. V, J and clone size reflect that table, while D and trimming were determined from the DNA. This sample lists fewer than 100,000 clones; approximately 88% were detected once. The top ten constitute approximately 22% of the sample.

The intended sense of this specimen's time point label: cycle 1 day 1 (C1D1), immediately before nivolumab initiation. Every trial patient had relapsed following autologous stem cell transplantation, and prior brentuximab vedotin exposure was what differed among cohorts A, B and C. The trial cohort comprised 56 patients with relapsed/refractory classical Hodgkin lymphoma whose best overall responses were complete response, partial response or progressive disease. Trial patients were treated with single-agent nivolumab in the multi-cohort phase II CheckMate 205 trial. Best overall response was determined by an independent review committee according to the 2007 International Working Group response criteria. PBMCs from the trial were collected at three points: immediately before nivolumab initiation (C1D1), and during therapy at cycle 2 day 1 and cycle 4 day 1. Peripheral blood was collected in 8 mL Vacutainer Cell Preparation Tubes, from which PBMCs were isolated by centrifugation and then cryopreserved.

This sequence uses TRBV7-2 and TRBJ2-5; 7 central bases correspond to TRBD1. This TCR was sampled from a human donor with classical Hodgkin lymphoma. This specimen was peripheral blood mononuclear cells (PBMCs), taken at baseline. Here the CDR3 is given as CTSSLDRGTQYF. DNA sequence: TGTACCAGCAGCTTAGACAGGGGGACCCAGTACTTC. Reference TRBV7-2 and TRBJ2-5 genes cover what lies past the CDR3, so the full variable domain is GAGVSQSPSNKVTEKGKDVELRCDPISGHTALYWYRQSLGQGLEFLIYFQGNSAPDKSGLPSDRFSAERTGGSVSTLTIQRTQQEDSAVYLCTSSLDRGTQYFGPGTRLLVL.